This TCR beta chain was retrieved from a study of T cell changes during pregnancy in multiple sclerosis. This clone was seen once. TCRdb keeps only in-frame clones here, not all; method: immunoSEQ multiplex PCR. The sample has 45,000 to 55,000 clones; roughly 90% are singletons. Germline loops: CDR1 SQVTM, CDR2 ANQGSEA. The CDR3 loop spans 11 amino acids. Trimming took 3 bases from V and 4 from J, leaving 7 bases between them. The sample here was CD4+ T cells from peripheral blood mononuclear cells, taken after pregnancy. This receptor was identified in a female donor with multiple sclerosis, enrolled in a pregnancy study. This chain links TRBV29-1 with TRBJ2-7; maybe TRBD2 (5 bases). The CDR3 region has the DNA TGCAGCGTTGAGCTAGCTTACGAGCAGTACTTC. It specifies CSVELAYEQYF.